What follows is one TCR beta chain and its context. These data originate in a study of blood T cell repertoires in COVID-19. Study background: Spain, Italy and the United States supplied samples that represented acute and convalescent COVID-19. Sample material is recorded as cDNA or gDNA derived from T cells, B-cell-depleted T cells, or PBMCs.

As originally analysed: By means of reference gene primer amplification, nucleated cell counts were estimated. TCRdb's table, derived via immunoSEQ multiplex PCR, lists solely in-frame clones and lacks some. V and J calls and clone size come straight from that table; D and trimming were deduced from the DNA. The sample consists of 140,000 to 150,000 clones, 65% to 90% of them appearing once. CDR1 and CDR2 (germline): LNHDA, SQIVND (reference sequence). V was pared by 5 bases and J by 7 bases, with 2 bases of the junction left unmatched. The CDR3 extends over 13 amino acids. The sample comprised peripheral blood. The chain combines TRBV19 with TRBJ1-5; 10 nucleotides align to TRBD1. This TCR derives from a human donor in a cohort sampled during active COVID-19. CDR3 DNA: TGTGCCAGTAGTGGGACAGGGGAGCAGCCCCAGCATTTT. It is translated as CASSGTGEQPQHF.